The present TCR beta chain was sequenced within a study of T cells in Graves' hyperthyroidism and ophthalmopathy. The CDR3 length is 14 residues. V trimming: 4 bases; J trimming: 2 bases; junction bases outside the gene matches: 3. Germline CDR1 reads KGHDR; CDR2 reads SFDVKD. This clonotype was recorded many times. Its antigen is undetermined. Broader study findings: Peripheral blood also featured most of the thyroid clonotypes expanded above 0.001. The model foresaw ophthalmopathy a median around 6 months prior to onset.

Exclusions: uncontrolled infection, other autoimmune disease, pregnancy, lactation. Amplification targeted TCR beta CDR3 regions from RNA transcripts. Primed by the HTBI set, a first-round RT-PCR was run on the TCR CDR3. TCRdb used MiXCR to reprocess the multiplex PCR reads, holding one entry per CDR3 protein. The table includes hundreds of thousands of distinct CDR3 sequences, about 45% detected once. This receptor was obtained from an adult man with Graves' disease, either hyperthyroidism or ophthalmopathy (not recorded which). This rearrangement joins TRBV24-1 to TRBJ1-2; 7 bases agree with TRBD1. Sequenced: peripheral blood or thyroid tissue (not recorded which). The CDR3 loop is CATSDSDRNYGYTF. The CDR3 nucleotides are TGTGCCACCAGTGACTCGGACAGGAACTATGGCTACACCTTC.